The clone carrying this TCR beta chain appeared a few times. What it binds is unknown. CD25-based Treg depletion was applied to purified naive CD4+ T cells. The CDR3 has 14 residues. Germline V gives CDR1 SGHTA, CDR2 FQGNSA. V lost 5 bases and J lost 0, with 8 bases in between. Full-length variable regions came from constant-region reverse primers plus semi-nested Nested Universal Primer A PCR. TCRdb reanalysed the 5' RACE reads using MiXCR and keeps one entry per CDR3 protein. Of roughly 46,000 distinct CDR3 sequences in the sample, about 28% were seen once. Study findings and constraints: Tumor Tregs overlapped most with tumor, then blood, naive CD4+ cells. In terms of TCR gene usage, tumor memory CD4+ T cells clustered together with blood and lymph node memory CD4+ cells, as well as with lymph node naive CD4+ cells.

Sequencing used naive CD4+ T cells sorted from blood. The subset is: naive CD4+ T cells, CD4+CD45RA+CD25-. This chain connects TRBV7-2 to TRBJ2-1; no definite D call. This clonotype was obtained from a female donor with breast cancer. CDR3 protein: CASSVRFSYNEQFF. CDR3 nucleotide sequence: TGTGCCAGCAGCGTACGGTTCTCCTACAATGAGCAGTTCTTC.